This T cell receptor (beta chain) appears in the sequencing data of a study of blood T cell repertoires in COVID-19 (dated by TCRdb to 2020 to 2022). About the study as a whole: Samples from collaborators originated in the United States, Italy and Spain and spanned both the acute and convalescent phases of COVID-19. The material from the prospective study consisted of cDNA or gDNA derived from T cells, B-cell-depleted T cells, or PBMCs. Where HLA class I and class II types were available, the types were taken from metadata supplied by the sample provider, not from assay-based typing. The sample metadata nearly always contained a de-identified subject ID, COVID-19 status, age in years and sex. Deeply sampled blood TCRbeta repertoires from subjects exposed to, actively infected with, or recovered from COVID-19 were included in the dataset. The repertoires were released in a freely available public database meant as a resource for research on the immune response to SARS-CoV-2. The samples were drawn from two sources: the first 160 participants of the ongoing ImmuneRACE study, and about 1,300 subjects contributed by 6 global collaborators.

TCRbeta CDR3 regions were amplified from genomic DNA by means of the immunoSEQ Assay, a bias-controlled multiplex PCR. Turning to the authors' computational methods: The number of nucleated cells in each sample was estimated by amplification of reference gene primers within the assay. To quantify the absolute abundance of each unique TCRbeta CDR3 rearrangement, sequence reads were collapsed and filtered. For each sample, productive Simpson clonality was calculated by taking the square root of Simpson's diversity index across productive rearrangements. In its TCRdb copy, this immuneACCESS table keeps in-frame sequences only and misses some clones. Where compared with another copy, unresolved V genes explain less than half of these, and the others have no known cause. V and J calls and clone size are given by that table; D and trimming were obtained from the DNA. A total of 120,000 to 150,000 clones appear in this sample, 84% of them only once. Jointly, the top ten make up roughly 4.5% of the sample.

What the work shows at the level of the full study, not this receptor alone: The amount of clinical and demographic metadata varied by source and participant and was provided uncurated.

Concerning this clone itself: This clone's antigen is unknown. No base qualities exist here, and no much larger clone lies one base off it.

Each collaborating institution followed its own protocols to collect whole blood in K2EDTA tubes. For TCRbeta analysis, collaborators shipped samples as frozen whole blood, isolated PBMCs, or DNA extracted from either of those sample types. Germline trimming: 1 base from V, 4 bases from J; junction bases outside gene matches: 6. CDR1 is given as MDHEN and CDR2 as SYDVKM, both from the germline V gene. The CDR3 covers 15 residues, taking in both the cysteine and the phenylalanine. The read is trimmed to its CDR3 DNA, 45 bases read in frame from base 1. The rearranged segments are TRBV28 and TRBJ1-2; TRBD1 fits 7 bases in the junction. The material sequenced was peripheral blood. The source of this sequence is a human donor in a cohort sampled during active COVID-19. CDR3 sequence: CASSLSLDRTYGYTF. The nucleotide sequence is given as TGTGCCAGCAGTTTATCTCTGGACAGGACCTATGGCTACACCTTC.